This T cell receptor (beta chain) was sequenced during a study of blood T cell repertoires in COVID-19. In this sample, this clone turned up a few times. Germline lookup yields CDR1 KGHSH and CDR2 LQKENI. V gave up 6 bases and J gave up 0 bases, with 11 bases separating them. The CDR3 consists of 14 residues. Sequencing used immunoSEQ multiplex PCR; TCRdb keeps in-frame clones, though not all of them. The data contain roughly 180,000 clones, over 70% of them singletons. The receptor was isolated from a man in his sixties with active or convalescent COVID-19. Material for sequencing was peripheral blood. The rearrangement uses TRBV18 and TRBJ1-2; D is uncertain. DNA for the CDR3: TGTGCCAGCTCCCCCACGGGAACTAACTATGGCTACACCTTC. This sequence encodes CASSPTGTNYGYTF.